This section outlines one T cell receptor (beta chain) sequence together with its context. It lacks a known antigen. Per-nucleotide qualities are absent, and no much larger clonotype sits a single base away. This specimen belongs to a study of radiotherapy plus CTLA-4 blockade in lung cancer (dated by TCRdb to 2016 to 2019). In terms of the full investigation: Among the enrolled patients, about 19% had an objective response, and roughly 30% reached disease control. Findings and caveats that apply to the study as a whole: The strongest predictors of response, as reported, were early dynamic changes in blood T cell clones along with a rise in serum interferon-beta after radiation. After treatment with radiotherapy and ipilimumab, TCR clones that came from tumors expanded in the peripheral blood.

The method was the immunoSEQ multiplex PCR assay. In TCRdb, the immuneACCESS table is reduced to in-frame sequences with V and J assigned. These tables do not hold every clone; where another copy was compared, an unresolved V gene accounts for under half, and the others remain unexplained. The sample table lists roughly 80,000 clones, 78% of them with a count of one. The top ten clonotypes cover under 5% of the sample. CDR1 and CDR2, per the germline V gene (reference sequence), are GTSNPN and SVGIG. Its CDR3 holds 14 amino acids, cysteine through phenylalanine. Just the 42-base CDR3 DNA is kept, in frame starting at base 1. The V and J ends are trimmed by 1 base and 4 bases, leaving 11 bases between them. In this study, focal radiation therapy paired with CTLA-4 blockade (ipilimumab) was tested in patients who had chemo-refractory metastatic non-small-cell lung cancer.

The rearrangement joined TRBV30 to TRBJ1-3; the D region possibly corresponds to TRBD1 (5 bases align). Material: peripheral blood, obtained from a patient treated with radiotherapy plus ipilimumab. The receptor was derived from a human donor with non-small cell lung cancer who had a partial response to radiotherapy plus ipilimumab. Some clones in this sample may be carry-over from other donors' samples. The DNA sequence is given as TGTGCCTGGAGTGCCGACAGCCCCGGAAACACCATATATTTT. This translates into CAWSADSPGNTIYF. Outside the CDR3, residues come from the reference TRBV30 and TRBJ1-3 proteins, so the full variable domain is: SQTIHQWPATLVQPVGSPLSLECTVEGTSNPNLYWYRQAAGRGLQLLFYSVGIGQISSEVPQNLSASRPQDRQFILSSKKLLLSDSGFYLCAWSADSPGNTIYFGEGSWLTVV.